This T cell receptor beta chain appears in the sequencing data of a study of CXCR3-negative and CXCR3-positive naive CD8 T cells. Findings of the study overall: Naive cells, whether CXCR3-negative or CXCR3-positive, had similar TRBV-TRBJ usage, while memory cells differed. Surface CD5 looked about the same in the naive subsets, so the authors worked out TCR strength from TRB CDR3 properties. Higher TRB CDR3 hydrophobicity marked CXCR3-positive naive cells relative to CXCR3-negative naive cells.

Cells that were CD45RO-CCR7+CD27+CD95- constituted naive CD8+ T cells. The CDR3 covers 13 residues. Germline-derived CDR1 and CDR2 are SNHLY and FYNNEI. About this clonotype: Antigen specificity is unknown.

UMI-labeled 5' RACE yielded the TRB cDNA libraries. TCRdb reworked the 5' RACE reads into one entry per CDR3 protein, no DNA. With 140,000 to 150,000 distinct CDR3 sequences in the sample, the ten largest clones hold about 0.27%. Sequenced material: naive CXCR3+ CD8+ T cells from blood. Documented subset: CD45RO-CCR7+CD27+CD95- naive CD8+ T cells expressing CXCR3 (TNR3+). This TCR was recovered from a human donor in good health. Some clones in this sample may be carry-over from other donors' samples. This chain connects TRBV2 to TRBJ2-1; TCRdb outputs TRBD2, but without DNA this stays unchecked. The CDR3: CASSESGLHEQFF.